Listed below are T cell receptor beta chains from one sample, sequenced in a study of T cell changes during pregnancy in multiple sclerosis. Method: immunoSEQ multiplex PCR; TCRdb's copy keeps in-frame clones and lacks some. The sample consists of 30,000 to 40,000 clones, 91% of them appearing once. The specimen comprised CD4+ T cells from peripheral blood mononuclear cells, sampled in the third trimester of pregnancy. These receptors originate from a female donor in good health, enrolled as a control in a pregnancy study. CDR3s include the opening cysteine and the closing phenylalanine or tryptophan. A D gene is named only where the DNA matches it firmly. Rows may omit the clone size; those that give it use once, few, many or a size class.

j_gene | abundance | d_gene | v_gene | CDR3nt | CDR3aa
TRBJ1-2 | - | TRBD1 | TRBV14 | TGTGCCAGCAGCCAAGGGGCGGGACAGGGGGTTTACTATGGCTACACCTTC | CASSQGAGQGVYYGYTF
TRBJ2-3 | - | - | TRBV7-3 | TGTGCCAGCAGCTTAACAGGCGGGAACGGACCTGAGACGCAGTATTTT | CASSLTGGNGPETQYF
TRBJ1-3 | - | TRBD1 | TRBV28 | TGTGCCAGCAGTTTGGGAGGGTGGACAGGGGGCGTCCCTGGAAACACCATATATTTT | CASSLGGWTGGVPGNTIYF
TRBJ2-1 | - | TRBD1 | TRBV10-2 | TGCGCCAGCAGCGACAGGGGGTTTGAGCAGTTCTTC | CASSDRGFEQFF
TRBJ2-5 | - | - | TRBV5-1 | TGCGCCAGCAGCTTTCAAGAGCGGGAGACCCAGTACTTC | CASSFQERETQYF
TRBJ2-1 | - | - | TRBV29-1 | TGCAGTTTTACGGCGGGGAGCTCCTACAATGAGCAGTTCTTC | CSFTAGSSYNEQFF
TRBJ2-7 | - | - | TRBV6-5 | TGTGCCAGCACCTCGCCGGGGAACGAGCAGTACTTC | CASTSPGNEQYF
TRBJ1-1 | - | TRBD1 | TRBV27 | TGTGCCAGCAGTCCCGGGACAGGGGGCGGTGGCACTGAAGCTTTCTTT | CASSPGTGGGGTEAFF
TRBJ2-2 | - | TRBD2 | TRBV2 | TGTGCCAGCAGTATCACGGGGGGACTCACCGGGGAGCTGTTTTTT | CASSITGGLTGELFF
TRBJ2-2 | - | TRBD2 | TRBV7-2 | TGTGCCAGCCGTTCCTTGGGAGGGTGGCTGGACACCGGGGAGCTGTTTTTT | CASRSLGGWLDTGELFF
TRBJ2-7 | - | TRBD2 | TRBV7-8 | TGTGCCAGCAGCTTACAAACCGGGACTAAAAGCTCCTACGAGCAGTACTTC | CASSLQTGTKSSYEQYF
TRBJ1-1 | few | - | TRBV30 | TGTGCCCAGGCCAGTAACACTGAAGCTTTCTTT | CAQASNTEAFF
TRBJ2-1 | - | - | TRBV4-3 | TGCGCCAGCAGCCAAGATCTTTTAGGAGGAGGCTCCTACAATGAGCAGTTCTTC | CASSQDLLGGGSYNEQFF
TRBJ1-1 | - | - | TRBV28 | TGTGCCAGCAGACATACAGGAGAAGCTTTCTTT | CASRHTGEAFF
TRBJ2-1 | - | TRBD2 | TRBV27 | TGTGCCAGCAGTTTAGAGTTCCGGGGGGGCCTCCATGAGCAGTTCTTC | CASSLEFRGGLHEQFF
TRBJ2-1 | - | TRBD1 | TRBV7-8 | TGTGCCAGCAGCTTCCCGGGACAGGGGAGAGGTGAGCAGTTCTTC | CASSFPGQGRGEQFF
TRBJ1-5 | - | - | TRBV11-2 | TGTGCCAGCAGCTTAGATGGGAGGGATCGTCAGCCCCAGCATTTT | CASSLDGRDRQPQHF
TRBJ1-2 | - | TRBD1 | TRBV5-1 | TGCGCCAGCAGCTTGGGACAGGGGGCGGTTAACTATGGCTACACCTTC | CASSLGQGAVNYGYTF
TRBJ2-1 | - | TRBD2 | TRBV13 | TGTGCCAGCAGTCGAAAGCCGGGACTAGCGGTCCACAATGAGCAGTTCTTC | CASSRKPGLAVHNEQFF
TRBJ1-3 | - | - | TRBV18 | TGTGCCAGCTCACCACCCCGAGGGTTAGGAAACACCATATATTTT | CASSPPRGLGNTIYF
TRBJ1-1 | once | - | TRBV18 | TGTGCCAGCTCACCAAGACAGACCATGAACACTGAAGCTTTCTTT | CASSPRQTMNTEAFF
TRBJ1-5 | - | TRBD1 | TRBV19 | TGTGCCAGTAGTCTTCCCTTCCGGGACAGGGGAGGCAATCAGCCCCAGCATTTT | CASSLPFRDRGGNQPQHF
TRBJ2-7 | - | - | TRBV5-1 | TGCGCCAGCAGCCACGGCTACGAGCAGTACTTC | CASSHGYEQYF
TRBJ2-3 | - | - | TRBV2 | TGTGCCAGCAGCTATGACACAGATACGCAGTATTTT | CASSYDTDTQYF
TRBJ1-5 | - | - | TRBV2 | TGTGCCAGCAGTGGGGAGGCCCTAAATCAGCCCCAGCATTTT | CASSGEALNQPQHF
TRBJ2-2 | - | - | TRBV5-1 | TGCGCCAGCATGAGGAGCCCCGACACCGGGGAGCTGTTTTTT | CASMRSPDTGELFF
TRBJ2-1 | - | - | TRBV6-1 | TGTGCCAGCAGTGTTGGAACTAGTCCCTCCTACAATGAGCAGTTCTTC | CASSVGTSPSYNEQFF